This T cell receptor beta chain is from a study of cytomegalovirus exposure and HLA in healthy donors. The CDR3 covers 11 residues. The V gene's germline CDR1 is SNHLY and CDR2 FYNNEI. V shed 3 bases and J shed 4 bases, with 3 bases lying between them. The PCR had 60 Vbeta and 13 Jbeta primers. Using immunoSEQ multiplex PCR, the repertoire was profiled, and TCRdb retains in-frame clones only, with some absent. Seen here are 110,000 to 150,000 clones, approximately 63% observed once, and the top ten hold about 2.2%. This clone turned up a few times. Its specificity is unknown. Whole-study findings and limits: Later genetic work tied a missense DCLRE1C variant to beta-chain V and J trimming. In vitro confirmation showed three CMV-associated chains to be CMV antigen specific.

The sequenced sample was PBMCs. The chain links TRBV2 to TRBJ1-2; the D is unclear. The sequence came from a woman in her sixties in good health and CMV-seropositive. In DNA form, the CDR3 reads TGTGCCAGCAGTGACAGCTATGGCTACACCTTC. Its translation: CASSDSYGYTF.